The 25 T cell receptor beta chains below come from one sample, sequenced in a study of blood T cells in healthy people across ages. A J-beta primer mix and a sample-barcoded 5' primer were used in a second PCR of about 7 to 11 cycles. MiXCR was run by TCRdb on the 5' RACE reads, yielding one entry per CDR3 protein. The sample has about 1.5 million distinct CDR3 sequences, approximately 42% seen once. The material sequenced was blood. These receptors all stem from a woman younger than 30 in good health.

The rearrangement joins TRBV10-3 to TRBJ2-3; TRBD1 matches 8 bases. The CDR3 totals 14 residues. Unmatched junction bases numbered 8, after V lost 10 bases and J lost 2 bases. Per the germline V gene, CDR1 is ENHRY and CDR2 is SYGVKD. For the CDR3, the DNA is TGTGCCACCTCCCCGGGACAGGTCACAGATACGCAGTATTTT. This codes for CATSPGQVTDTQYF.

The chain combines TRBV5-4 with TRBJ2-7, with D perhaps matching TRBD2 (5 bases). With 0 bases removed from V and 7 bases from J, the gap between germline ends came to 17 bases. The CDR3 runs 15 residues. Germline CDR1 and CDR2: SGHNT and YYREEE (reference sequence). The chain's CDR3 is CASSLVAGGEYEQYF. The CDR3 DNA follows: TGTGCCAGCAGCTTGGTGGCGGGCGGAGAATATGAGCAGTACTTC. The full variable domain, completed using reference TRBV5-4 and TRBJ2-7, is ETGVTQSPTHLIKTRGQQVTLRCSSQSGHNTVSWYQQALGQGPQFIFQYYREEENGRGNFPPRFSGLQFPNYSSELNVNALELDDSALYLCASSLVAGGEYEQYFGPGTRLTVT.

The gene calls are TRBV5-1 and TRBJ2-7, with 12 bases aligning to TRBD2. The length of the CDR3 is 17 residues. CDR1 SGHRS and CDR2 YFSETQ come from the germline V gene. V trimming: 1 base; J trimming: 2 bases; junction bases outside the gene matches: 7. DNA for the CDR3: TGCGCCAGCAGCTTGTCTAGGACTAGCGGGGAAACCTACGAGCAGTACTTC. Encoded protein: CASSLSRTSGETYEQYF.

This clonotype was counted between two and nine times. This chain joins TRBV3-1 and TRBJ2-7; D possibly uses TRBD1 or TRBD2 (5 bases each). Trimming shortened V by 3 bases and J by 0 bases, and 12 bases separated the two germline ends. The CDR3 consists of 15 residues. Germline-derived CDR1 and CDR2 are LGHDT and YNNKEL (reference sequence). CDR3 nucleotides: TGTGCCAGCAGCCACCGAATGGGGGTCTCCTACGAGCAGTACTTC. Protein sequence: CASSHRMGVSYEQYF.

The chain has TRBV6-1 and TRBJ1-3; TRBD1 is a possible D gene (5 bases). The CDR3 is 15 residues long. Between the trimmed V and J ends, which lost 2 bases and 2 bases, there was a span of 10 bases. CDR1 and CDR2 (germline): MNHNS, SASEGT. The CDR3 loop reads CASSERQLTGNTIYF. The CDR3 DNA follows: TGTGCCAGCAGTGAACGACAGTTGACTGGAAACACCATATATTTT.

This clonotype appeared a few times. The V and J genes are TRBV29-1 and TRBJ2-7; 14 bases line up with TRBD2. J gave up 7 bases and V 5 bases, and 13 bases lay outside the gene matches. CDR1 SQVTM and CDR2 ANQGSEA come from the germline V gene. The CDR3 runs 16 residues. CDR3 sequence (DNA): TGCAGCGTTCTGAACAGGACTAGCGGGAGGCACAGTGAGCAGTACTTC. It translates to CSVLNRTSGRHSEQYF.

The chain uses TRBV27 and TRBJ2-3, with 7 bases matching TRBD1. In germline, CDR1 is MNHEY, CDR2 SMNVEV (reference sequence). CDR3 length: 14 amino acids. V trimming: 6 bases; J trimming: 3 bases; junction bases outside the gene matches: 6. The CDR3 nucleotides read TGTGCCAGCAGGCCGGGACAGAAGACAGATACGCAGTATTTT. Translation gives CASRPGQKTDTQYF.

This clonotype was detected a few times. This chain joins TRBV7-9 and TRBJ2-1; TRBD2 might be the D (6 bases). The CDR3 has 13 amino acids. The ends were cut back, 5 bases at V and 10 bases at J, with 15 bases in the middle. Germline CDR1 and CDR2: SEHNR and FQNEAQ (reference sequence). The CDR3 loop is CASSPSGTLEQFF. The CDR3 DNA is TGTGCCAGCAGCCCTTCCGGGACTTTGGAGCAGTTCTTC.

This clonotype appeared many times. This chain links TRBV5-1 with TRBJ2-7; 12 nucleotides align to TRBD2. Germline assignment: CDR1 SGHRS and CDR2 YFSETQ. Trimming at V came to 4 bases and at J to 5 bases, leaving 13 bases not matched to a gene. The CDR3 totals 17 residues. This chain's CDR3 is CASSPWVTSGSNNEQYF. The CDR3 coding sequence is TGCGCCAGCAGCCCATGGGTGACTAGCGGGAGTAACAACGAGCAGTACTTC.

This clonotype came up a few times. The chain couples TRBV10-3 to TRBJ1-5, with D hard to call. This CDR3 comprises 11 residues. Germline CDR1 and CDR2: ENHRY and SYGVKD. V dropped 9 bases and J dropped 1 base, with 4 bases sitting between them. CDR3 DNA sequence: TGTGCCATTGGAAGCAATCAGCCCCAGCATTTT. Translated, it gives CAIGSNQPQHF.

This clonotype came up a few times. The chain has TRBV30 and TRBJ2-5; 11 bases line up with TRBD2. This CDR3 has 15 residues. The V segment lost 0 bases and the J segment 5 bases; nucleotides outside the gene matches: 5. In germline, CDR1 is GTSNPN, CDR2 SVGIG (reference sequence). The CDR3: CAWSVGLAGMETQYF. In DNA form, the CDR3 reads TGTGCCTGGAGTGTAGGACTAGCGGGTATGGAGACCCAGTACTTC.

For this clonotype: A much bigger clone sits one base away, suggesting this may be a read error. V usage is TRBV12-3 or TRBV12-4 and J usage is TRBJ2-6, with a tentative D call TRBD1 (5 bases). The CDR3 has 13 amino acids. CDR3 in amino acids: CASGSAGATVLTF. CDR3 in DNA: TGTGCCAGCGGATCAGCTGGGGCCACCGTCCTGACTTTC.

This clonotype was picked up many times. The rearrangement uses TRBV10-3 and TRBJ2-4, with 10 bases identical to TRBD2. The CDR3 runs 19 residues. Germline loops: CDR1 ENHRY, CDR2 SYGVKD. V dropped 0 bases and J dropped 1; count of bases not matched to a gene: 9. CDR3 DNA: TGTGCCATCAGTGAGTCTTTGCTAGCGGGAGAAGGGGCCAAAAACATTCAGTACTTC. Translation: CAISESLLAGEGAKNIQYF.

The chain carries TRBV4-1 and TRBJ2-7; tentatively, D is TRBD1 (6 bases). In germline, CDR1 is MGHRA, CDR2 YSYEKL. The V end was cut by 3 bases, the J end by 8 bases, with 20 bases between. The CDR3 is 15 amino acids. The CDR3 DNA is TGCGCCAGCAGCCAGGGGGACATGGCTACGATGCAGCAGTACTTC. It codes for CASSQGDMATMQQYF.

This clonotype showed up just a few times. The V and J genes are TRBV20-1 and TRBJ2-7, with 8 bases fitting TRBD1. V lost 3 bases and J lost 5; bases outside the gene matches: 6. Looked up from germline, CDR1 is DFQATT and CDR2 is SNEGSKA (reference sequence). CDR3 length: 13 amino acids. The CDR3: CSASPGTGHEQYF. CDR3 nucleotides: TGCAGTGCTAGCCCCGGGACAGGCCACGAGCAGTACTTC.

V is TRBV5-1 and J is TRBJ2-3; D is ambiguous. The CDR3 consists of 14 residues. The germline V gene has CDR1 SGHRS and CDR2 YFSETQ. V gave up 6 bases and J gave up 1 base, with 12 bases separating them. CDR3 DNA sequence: TGCGCCAGCAAAGAGTCCCTGGGCACAGATACGCAGTATTTT. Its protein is CASKESLGTDTQYF.

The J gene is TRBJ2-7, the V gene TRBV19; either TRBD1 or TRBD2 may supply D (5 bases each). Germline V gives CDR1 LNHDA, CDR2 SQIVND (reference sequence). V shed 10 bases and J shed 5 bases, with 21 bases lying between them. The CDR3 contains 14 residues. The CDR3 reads CATSFTGPHDEQYF. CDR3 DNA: TGTGCCACTAGCTTCACAGGACCCCACGACGAGCAGTACTTC.

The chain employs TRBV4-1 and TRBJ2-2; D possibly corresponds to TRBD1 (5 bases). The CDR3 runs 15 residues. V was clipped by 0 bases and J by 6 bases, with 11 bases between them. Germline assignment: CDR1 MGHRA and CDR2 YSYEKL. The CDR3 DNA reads TGCGCCAGCAGCCAAGAACTCTGGGGCGCCGGGGAGCTGTTTTTT. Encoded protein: CASSQELWGAGELFF.

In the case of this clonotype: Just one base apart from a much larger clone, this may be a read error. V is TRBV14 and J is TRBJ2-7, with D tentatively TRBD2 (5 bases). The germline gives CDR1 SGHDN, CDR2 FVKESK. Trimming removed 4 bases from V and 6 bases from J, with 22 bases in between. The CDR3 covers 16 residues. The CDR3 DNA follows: TGTGCCAGCAGCCCGACCCTTCAACTAGTTTCGCGCGAGCAGTACTTC. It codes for CASSPTLQLVSREQYF.

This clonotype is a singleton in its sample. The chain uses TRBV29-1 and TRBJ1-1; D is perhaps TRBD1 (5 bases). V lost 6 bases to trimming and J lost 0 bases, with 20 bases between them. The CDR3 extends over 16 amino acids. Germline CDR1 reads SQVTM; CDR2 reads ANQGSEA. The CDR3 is CSVGGVQTPLNTEAFF. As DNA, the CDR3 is TGCAGCGTCGGAGGGGTACAGACCCCCCTGAACACTGAAGCTTTCTTT.

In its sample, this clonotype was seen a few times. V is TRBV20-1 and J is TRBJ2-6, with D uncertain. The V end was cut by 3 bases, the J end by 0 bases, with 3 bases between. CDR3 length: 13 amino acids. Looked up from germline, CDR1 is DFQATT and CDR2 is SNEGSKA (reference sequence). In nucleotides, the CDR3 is TGCAGTGCTAGCAGCTCTGGGGCCAACGTCCTGACTTTC. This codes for CSASSSGANVLTF.

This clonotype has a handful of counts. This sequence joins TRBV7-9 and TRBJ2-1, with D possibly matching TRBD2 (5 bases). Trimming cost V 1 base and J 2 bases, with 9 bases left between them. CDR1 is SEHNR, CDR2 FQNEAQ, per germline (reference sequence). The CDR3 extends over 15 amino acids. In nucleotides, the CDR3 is TGTGCCAGCAGCTTAGGGGAGTCCCCCTACAATGAGCAGTTCTTC. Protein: CASSLGESPYNEQFF.

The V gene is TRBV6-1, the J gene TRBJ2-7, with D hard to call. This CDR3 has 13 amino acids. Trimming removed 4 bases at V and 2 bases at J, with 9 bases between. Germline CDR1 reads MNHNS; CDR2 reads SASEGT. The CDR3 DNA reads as TGTGCCAGCAGTGTGCAGATAGCCTACGAGCAGTACTTC. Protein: CASSVQIAYEQYF.

The CDR3, as DNA: TGTGCCAGCAGTTCACTCCTTAGCGGGAGGGGTTACGAGCAGTACTTC. Translating it yields CASSSLLSGRGYEQYF. The chain joins TRBV27 to TRBJ2-7; 11 bases agree with TRBD2. The CDR3 has 16 amino acids. With 4 bases clipped from V and 4 bases from J, the junction kept 9 bases outside the gene matches. CDR1 and CDR2 from the germline V gene are MNHEY and SMNVEV (reference sequence).

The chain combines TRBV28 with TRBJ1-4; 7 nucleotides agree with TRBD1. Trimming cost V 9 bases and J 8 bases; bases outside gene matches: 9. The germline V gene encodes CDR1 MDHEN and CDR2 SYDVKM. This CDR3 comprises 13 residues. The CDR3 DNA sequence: TGTGCCAGTTCGCAGGGGGTGCGAGAAAAACTGTTTTTT. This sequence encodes CASSQGVREKLFF. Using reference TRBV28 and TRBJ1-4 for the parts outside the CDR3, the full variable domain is DVKVTQSSRYLVKRTGEKVFLECVQDMDHENMFWYRQDPGLGLRLIYFSYDVKMKEKGDIPEGYSVSREKKERFSLILESASTNQTSMYLCASSQGVREKLFFGSGTQLSVL.